The entry that follows covers one T cell receptor (beta chain) sequence. Clones were read by immunoSEQ multiplex PCR, and TCRdb kept only the in-frame ones, dropping some. Seen here are roughly 130,000 clones, around nine tenths observed once, and the top ten hold almost 2.5%. The data derive from a study of control samples from healthy donors and cancer patients. Germline lookup yields CDR1 DFQATT and CDR2 SNEGSKA (reference sequence). Trimming removed 3 bases from V and 9 bases from J; junction bases left unmatched: 14. CDR3 size: 15 residues. The chain recombines TRBV20-1 with TRBJ2-5; 9 nucleotides agree with TRBD2. This clonotype was sampled from a man between 18 and 35 years old in good health. The sequenced sample consisted of blood. The CDR3 DNA sequence: TGCAGTGCTAGTCCTCCACGCGGGGGGGGCAGGGCCCAGTACTTC. It specifies CSASPPRGGGRAQYF.